A selection of T cell receptor beta chains follows, all from one sample in a study of T cell repertoires in cytomegalovirus infection. TCRdb processed the reads anew with MiXCR; each CDR3 protein has one entry. This sample has around 240,000 distinct CDR3 sequences; over 20% occur once, and the top ten carry 15% to 20%. The sequencing input was CD8+ T cells from PBMCs. All receptors derive from a human donor in good health (CMV status not recorded). Some clones in this sample may be carry-over from other donors' samples. Both conserved end residues are part of each CDR3. The order of the fields is V gene, clone size, J gene, D gene, CDR3 DNA, CDR3 protein. A D gene is named only where the DNA matches it firmly. Clone sizes are given selectively: once, few, many, or a class where the clone is expanded.

>TRBV28|.|TRBJ1-5|.
TGTGCCAGCAGTTTGACACGGACGGACAATCAGCCCCAGCATTTT
CASSLTRTDNQPQHF
>TRBV9|.|TRBJ1-1|TRBD1
TGTGCCAGCAGCGTAGGGACCGCAGGGGGCTACACTGAAGCTTTCTTT
CASSVGTAGGYTEAFF
>TRBV30|.|TRBJ2-3|.
TGTGCCTGGAGTTTGGAGAGCACAGATACGCAGTATTTT
CAWSLESTDTQYF
>TRBV7-9|many|TRBJ2-1|TRBD1
TGTGCCAGCAGCCCCGGACAGGGGGCGCGAAAGCAGTTCTTC
CASSPGQGARKQFF
>TRBV13|many|TRBJ1-5|.
TGTGCCAGCAGCTTAGGTCAGGGCTATCAGCCCCAGCATTTT
CASSLGQGYQPQHF
>TRBV6-2/TRBV6-3|.|TRBJ2-7|.
TGTGCCAGCACCGAACGGGACGTCGTCTACGAGCAGTACTTC
CASTERDVVYEQYF
>TRBV28|many|TRBJ1-5|.
TGTGCCAGCAGTGATCAAGGCAATCAGCCCCAGCATTTT
CASSDQGNQPQHF
>TRBV11-2|.|TRBJ2-2|.
TGTGCCAGCAGCTTAGACCTTCCATGGACTCAGAACACCGGGGAGCTGTTTTTT
CASSLDLPWTQNTGELFF
>TRBV27|.|TRBJ1-1|.
TGTGCCAGCAGTTTAGATCAGTCACGACAAGCTTTCTTT
CASSLDQSRQAFF
>TRBV7-6|.|TRBJ1-1|.
TGTGCCAGCAGCTCCCTGGGCGTGGGTTCGGGTACTGAAGCTTTCTTT
CASSSLGVGSGTEAFF
>TRBV7-3|few|TRBJ1-1|.
TGTGCCAGCAGCTCTGACGGGGGGATGAACACTGAAGCTTTCTTT
CASSSDGGMNTEAFF
>TRBV7-9|.|TRBJ2-7|.
TGTGCCAGCAGCTTAGGGGGTCCCACACTTAGTAACGAGCAGTACTTC
CASSLGGPTLSNEQYF
>TRBV12-3/TRBV12-4|.|TRBJ2-1|TRBD1
TGTGCCAGCAGTGCCGCCGGGACAGTCTACAATGAGCAGTTCTTC
CASSAAGTVYNEQFF
>TRBV7-6|many|TRBJ2-7|.
TGTGCCAGCAGCTTAGAGGGGCGGGGCGACGAGCAGTACTTC
CASSLEGRGDEQYF
>TRBV10-3|many|TRBJ2-1|.
TGTGCCATCAGTGAAGACAGGGAGGGATACTACAATGAGCAGTTCTTC
CAISEDREGYYNEQFF
>TRBV27|.|TRBJ2-3|TRBD2
TGTGCCAGCAGTTTTAACCGGGGGGGGGATACGCAGTATTTT
CASSFNRGGDTQYF
>TRBV12-3/TRBV12-4|.|TRBJ2-2|.
TGTGCCTTTAAAGAGGGGTCTAACACCGGGGAGCTGTTTTTT
CAFKEGSNTGELFF
>TRBV20-1|few|TRBJ2-5|.
TGCAGTGCTGATCTAGACGGGTGGGACCAAGAGACCCAGTACTTC
CSADLDGWDQETQYF
>TRBV28|few|TRBJ1-5|.
TGTGCCAGCAGTCTCCAGGGTTCGTATAGCAATCAGCCCCAGCATTTT
CASSLQGSYSNQPQHF
>TRBV28|.|TRBJ2-2|.
TGTGCCAGCAGGGAGGTGTCCTTCCCCGGGGAGCTGTTTTTT
CASREVSFPGELFF
>TRBV19|.|TRBJ2-2|.
TGTGCCAGCCTTATGGAACAGGGCCGATTCTGGACCGGGGAGCTGTTTTTT
CASLMEQGRFWTGELFF
>TRBV27|few|TRBJ1-1|.
TGTGCCAGCAGTTTTGGGGTTTCGGGGACTGAAGCTTTCTTT
CASSFGVSGTEAFF
>TRBV28|few|TRBJ2-2|.
TGTGCCAGCAGTTCTCTAGCCCTTCAGGGGATCACCGGGGAGCTGTTTTTT
CASSSLALQGITGELFF
>TRBV28|many|TRBJ2-1|.
TGTGCCAGCAGTTTACGGGGGTGGAACAATGAGCAGTTCTTC
CASSLRGWNNEQFF
>TRBV12-3/TRBV12-4|few|TRBJ2-1|.
TGTGCCAGCAGTCTTGGAGGGGTTGACAATGAGCAGTTCTTC
CASSLGGVDNEQFF
>TRBV3-1|.|TRBJ2-1|TRBD2
TGTGCCAGCAGCATCGGGACTAGCGATACCGGGGATGAGCAGTTCTTC
CASSIGTSDTGDEQFF
>TRBV7-6|many|TRBJ2-2|.
TGTGCCAGCAGCTTCTTCCTGAGTGAGACCGGGGAGCTGTTTTTT
CASSFFLSETGELFF
>TRBV20-1|few|TRBJ2-5|.
TGCAGTGCTAGCGGCCGACCGAGCCAAGAAACAGAGACCCAGTACTTC
CSASGRPSQETETQYF
>TRBV28|.|TRBJ2-1|TRBD2
TGTGCCAGCAGCTCCCCGCTAGCGGGGGCGTGGGATGAGCAGTTCTTC
CASSSPLAGAWDEQFF
>TRBV6-6|few|TRBJ2-7|TRBD2
TGTGCCAGCAGTTCCGTAGCGGGGCCCCTAATCACCCCCTACGAGCAGTACTTC
CASSSVAGPLITPYEQYF
>TRBV20-1|few|TRBJ2-7|.
TGCAGTGCTGCTCTCGGCCCAACTTTCTACGAGCAGTACTTC
CSAALGPTFYEQYF
>TRBV6-6|.|TRBJ2-7|.
TGTGCCAGCAGTTACGGGGAGGCCTACGAGCAGTACTTC
CASSYGEAYEQYF
>TRBV2|few|TRBJ2-4|TRBD2
TGTGCCAGCAGGTTCAGGTTCCGGGAGGCCATTCAGTACTTC
CASRFRFREAIQYF